These 10 T cell receptor beta chains share one sample of origin, sequenced in a study of primary melanoma T cells and metastatic recurrence. Generated by immunoSEQ multiplex PCR, the TCRdb table keeps only in-frame clones and is missing some. The data contain roughly 120 clones, 85% to 90% of them singletons. Source material: melanoma tumor tissue. The receptors were gathered from a human donor with melanoma.

This clone has more than one count but fewer than ten. This chain uses TRBV11-3 with TRBJ2-1; no clear D gene. Trimming took off 1 base at V and 6 bases at J, with 10 bases between the two ends. Germline CDR1 reads SGHNT; CDR2 reads YENEEA. This CDR3 is 14 amino acids long. The CDR3 here is CASSLGARPNEQFF. CDR3 sequence (DNA): TGTGCCAGCAGCTTAGGTGCCAGGCCCAATGAGCAGTTCTTC.

The chain uses TRBV19 and TRBJ2-1; no reliable D call. CDR1 and CDR2 from the germline V gene are LNHDA and SQIVND (reference sequence). The CDR3 sequence is 13 residues long. V lost 1 base and J 4 bases, leaving 5 bases between the germline ends. CDR3 nucleotides: TGTGCCAGTAGTATAGCCAGGTACAATGAGCAGTTCTTC. Amino acids: CASSIARYNEQFF.

This rearrangement joins TRBV12-5 to TRBJ2-7; 8 bases fit TRBD1. CDR1 LGHNT and CDR2 FRNRAP come from the germline V gene. Losses at the gene ends were 7 bases for V and 2 bases for J; bases not matched to a gene: 7. CDR3 length equals 14 residues. The CDR3 sequence: CASAQGANTYEQYV. The CDR3 region has the DNA TGTGCTAGTGCCCAGGGGGCCAATACCTACGAGCAGTACGTC.

J is TRBJ2-7 and V is TRBV7-8, with 11 bases lining up with TRBD1. This CDR3 is 13 amino acids long. With V trimmed by 8 bases and J by 2 bases, 2 bases remained unmatched. Looked up from germline, CDR1 is SGHVS and CDR2 is FQNEAQ. CDR3 loop: CASRDRGTYEQYV. Written as DNA, the CDR3 is TGTGCCAGCCGGGACAGGGGGACCTACGAGCAGTACGTC.

The chain uses TRBV29-1 and TRBJ2-5, with D perhaps TRBD2 (5 bases). Trimming shortened V by 7 bases and J by 3 bases, and 12 bases separated the two germline ends. This CDR3 region has 12 residues. Germline lookup yields CDR1 SQVTM and CDR2 ANQGSEA. CDR3 sequence reads: CSAGRGKETQYF. The CDR3 DNA reads TGCAGCGCTGGAAGAGGGAAAGAGACCCAGTACTTC.

The V call is TRBV6-8, the J call TRBJ1-3, with D tentatively TRBD1 (5 bases). V was pared by 5 bases and J by 2 bases, with 16 bases between. CDR3 length: 16 residues. Looked up from germline, CDR1 is MNHGY and CDR2 is SAAAGT. The CDR3 is CASSESQGQTGNTIYF. The CDR3, as DNA: TGTGCCAGCAGTGAGTCCCAGGGTCAGACTGGAAACACCATATATTTT.

This clone was observed a handful of times. The germline gene is not matched at one end of the junction; a read error may be the cause. The chain carries TRBV11-3 and TRBJ1-1; 9 bases match TRBD1. The germline CDR1 and CDR2 sequences are SGHNT and YENEEA. This CDR3 comprises 14 residues. In DNA form, the CDR3 reads TGTGCCAGCAGCCCACGGACAGGGGAGACTGAAGTTTTCTTT. Translation gives CASSPRTGETEVFF.

The J gene is TRBJ2-2, the V gene TRBV30; D may be TRBD1 (5 bases). Germline-derived CDR1 and CDR2 are GTSNPN and SVGIG (reference sequence). CDR3 length: 13 amino acids. V was clipped by 8 bases and J by 7 bases, with 17 bases between them. Here the CDR3 reads CAAKGQFIGELFF. The CDR3 DNA follows: TGTGCCGCTAAGGGGCAGTTCATCGGGGAGCTGTTTTTT.

The chain links TRBV4-1 to TRBJ2-2; D call uncertain. V lost 4 bases and J lost 3, with 9 bases in between. CDR1 MGHRA and CDR2 YSYEKL come from the germline V gene. The CDR3 covers 14 residues. The CDR3 loop reads CASSPIKDTGELFF. CDR3 bases: TGCGCCAGCAGCCCTATTAAGGACACCGGGGAGCTGTTTTTT.

This chain uses TRBV29-1 with TRBJ2-2; possibly TRBD2 for D (6 bases). The CDR3 is made up of 13 amino acids. In germline, CDR1 is SQVTM, CDR2 ANQGSEA. Trimming took 8 bases from V and 4 from J, leaving 14 bases between them. The CDR3 region is CSTSGVGTGELFF. CDR3 sequence (DNA): TGCAGCACCTCGGGAGTCGGCACCGGGGAGCTGTTTTTT.